Included here is one T cell receptor (beta chain) sequence, with context. The CDR3 is made up of 15 amino acids. Germline V gene lookup returns CDR1 LGHNA and CDR2 YSLEER. V lost 3 bases to trimming and J lost 2 bases, with 11 bases between them. This entry belongs to a study of cytomegalovirus exposure and HLA in healthy donors. The PCR employed 60 Vbeta primers together with 13 Jbeta primers. Using immunoSEQ multiplex PCR, the repertoire was profiled, and TCRdb retains in-frame clones only, with some absent. The sample includes tens of thousands of clones, over 75% seen only once; the top ten take roughly 4.7%.

The sequence was obtained from a woman under 40 in good health and CMV-seronegative. The chain links TRBV4-3 to TRBJ2-1; weak D call: TRBD2 (6 bases). The sample consisted of PBMCs. The CDR3 bases are TGCGCCAGCAGCCAGGAAGGGACTCCCTACAATGAGCAGTTCTTC. Its translation is CASSQEGTPYNEQFF.